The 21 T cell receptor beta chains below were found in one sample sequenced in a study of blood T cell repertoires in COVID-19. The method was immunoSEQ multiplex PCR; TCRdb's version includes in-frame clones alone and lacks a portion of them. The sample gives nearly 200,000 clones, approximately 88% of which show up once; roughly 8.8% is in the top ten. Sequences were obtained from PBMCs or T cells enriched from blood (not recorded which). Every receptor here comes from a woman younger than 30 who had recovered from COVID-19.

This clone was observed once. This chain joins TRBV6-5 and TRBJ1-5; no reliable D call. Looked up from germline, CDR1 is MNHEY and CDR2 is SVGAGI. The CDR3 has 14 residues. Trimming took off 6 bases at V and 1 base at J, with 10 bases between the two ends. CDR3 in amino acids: CASRTGNSNQPQHF. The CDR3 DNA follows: TGTGCCAGCAGGACCGGGAACAGCAATCAGCCCCAGCATTTT.

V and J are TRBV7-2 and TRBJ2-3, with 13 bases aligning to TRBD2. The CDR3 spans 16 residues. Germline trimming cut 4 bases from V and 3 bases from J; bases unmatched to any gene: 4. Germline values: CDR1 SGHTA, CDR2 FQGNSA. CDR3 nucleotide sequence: TGTGCCAGCAGCTCCGGACTAGCGGGGGCGACAGATACGCAGTATTTT. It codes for CASSSGLAGATDTQYF.

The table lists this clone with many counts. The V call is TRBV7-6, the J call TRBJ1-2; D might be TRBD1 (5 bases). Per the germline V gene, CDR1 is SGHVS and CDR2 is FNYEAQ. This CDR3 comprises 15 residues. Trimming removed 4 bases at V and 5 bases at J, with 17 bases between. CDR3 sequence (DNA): TGTGCCAGCAGCTCCATAACAGGTCCCGAGTATGGCTACACCTTC. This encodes CASSSITGPEYGYTF.

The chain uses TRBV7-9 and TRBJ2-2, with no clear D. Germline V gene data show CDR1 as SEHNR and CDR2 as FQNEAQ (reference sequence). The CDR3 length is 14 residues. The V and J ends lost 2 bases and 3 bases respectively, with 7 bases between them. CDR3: CASSLTPDTGELFF. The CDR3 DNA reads TGTGCCAGCAGCTTAACCCCAGACACCGGGGAGCTGTTTTTT.

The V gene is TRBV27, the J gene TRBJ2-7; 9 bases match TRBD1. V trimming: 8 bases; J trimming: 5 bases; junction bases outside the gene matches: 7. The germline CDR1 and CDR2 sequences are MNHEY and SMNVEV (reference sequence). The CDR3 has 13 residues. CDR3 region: CASGEGQGNEQYF. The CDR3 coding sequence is TGTGCCAGCGGAGAAGGACAGGGGAACGAGCAGTACTTC.

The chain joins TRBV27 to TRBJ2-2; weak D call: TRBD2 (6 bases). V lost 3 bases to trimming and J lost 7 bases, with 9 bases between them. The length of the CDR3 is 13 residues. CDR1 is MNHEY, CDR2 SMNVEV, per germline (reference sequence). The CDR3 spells CASSFGGDGELFF. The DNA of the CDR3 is TGTGCCAGCAGTTTTGGAGGGGACGGGGAGCTGTTTTTT.

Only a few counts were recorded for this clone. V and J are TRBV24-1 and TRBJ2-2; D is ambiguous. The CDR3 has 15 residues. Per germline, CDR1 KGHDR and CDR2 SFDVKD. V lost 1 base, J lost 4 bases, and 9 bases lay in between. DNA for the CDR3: TGTGCCACCAGTGATTTCCAGATACGCACCGGGGAGCTGTTTTTT. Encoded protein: CATSDFQIRTGELFF.

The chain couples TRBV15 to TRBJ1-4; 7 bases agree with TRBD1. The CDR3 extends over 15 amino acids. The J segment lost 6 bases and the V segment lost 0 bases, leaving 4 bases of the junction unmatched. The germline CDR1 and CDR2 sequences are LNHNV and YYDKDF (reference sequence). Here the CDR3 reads CATSRDRGTDEKLFF. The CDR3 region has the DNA TGTGCCACCAGCAGAGATCGGGGGACAGATGAAAAACTGTTTTTT.

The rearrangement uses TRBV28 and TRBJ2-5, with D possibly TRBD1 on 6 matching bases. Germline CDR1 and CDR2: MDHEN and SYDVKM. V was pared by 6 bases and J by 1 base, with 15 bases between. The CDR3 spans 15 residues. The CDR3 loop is CASSLGTQAQETQYF. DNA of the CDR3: TGTGCCAGCAGCCTAGGGACACAAGCCCAAGAGACCCAGTACTTC.

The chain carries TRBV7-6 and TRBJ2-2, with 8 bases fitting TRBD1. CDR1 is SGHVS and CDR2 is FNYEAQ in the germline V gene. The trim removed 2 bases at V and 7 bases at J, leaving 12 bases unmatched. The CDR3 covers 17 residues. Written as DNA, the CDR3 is TGTGCCAGCAGCTTAAGGTGGACAGGGAGTAGGAACGGGGAGCTGTTTTTT. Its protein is CASSLRWTGSRNGELFF. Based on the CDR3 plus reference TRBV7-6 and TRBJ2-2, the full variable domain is GAGVSQSPRYKVTKRGQDVALRCDPISGHVSLYWYRQALGQGPEFLTYFNYEAQQDKSGLPNDRFSAERPEGSISTLTIQRTEQRDSAMYRCASSLRWTGSRNGELFFGEGSRLTVL.

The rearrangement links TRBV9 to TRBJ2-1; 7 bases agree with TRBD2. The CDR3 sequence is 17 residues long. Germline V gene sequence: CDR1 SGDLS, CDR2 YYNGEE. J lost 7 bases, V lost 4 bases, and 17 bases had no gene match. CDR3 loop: CASSLRIAGGVINEQFF. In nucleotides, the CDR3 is TGTGCCAGCAGCCTAAGGATAGCGGGTGGGGTTATAAATGAGCAGTTCTTC.

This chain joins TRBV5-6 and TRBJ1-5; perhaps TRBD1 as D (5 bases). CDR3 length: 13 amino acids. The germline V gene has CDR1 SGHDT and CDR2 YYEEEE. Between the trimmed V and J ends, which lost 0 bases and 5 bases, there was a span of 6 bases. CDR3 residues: CASSLGRDQPQHF. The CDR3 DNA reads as TGTGCCAGCAGCTTGGGCAGGGATCAGCCCCAGCATTTT.

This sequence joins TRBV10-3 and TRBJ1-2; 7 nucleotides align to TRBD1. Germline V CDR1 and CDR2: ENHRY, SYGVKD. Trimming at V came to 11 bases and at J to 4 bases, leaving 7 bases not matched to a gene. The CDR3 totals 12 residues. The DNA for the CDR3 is TGTGCCGGTGGGGACAGTTTCTATGGCTACACCTTC. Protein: CAGGDSFYGYTF.

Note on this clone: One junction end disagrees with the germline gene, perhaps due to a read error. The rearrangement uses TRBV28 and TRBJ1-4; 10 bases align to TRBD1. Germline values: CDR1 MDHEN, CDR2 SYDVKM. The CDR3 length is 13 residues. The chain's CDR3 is CASSFQDRGLASF. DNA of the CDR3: TGTGCCAGCAGTTTTCAGGACAGGGGGTTAGCCAGCTTT.

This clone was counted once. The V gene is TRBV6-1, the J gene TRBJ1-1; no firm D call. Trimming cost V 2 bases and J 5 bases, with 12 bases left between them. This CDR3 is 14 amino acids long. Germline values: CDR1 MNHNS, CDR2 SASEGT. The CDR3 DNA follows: TGTGCCAGCAGTGAAAGAGGCGGGGAAACTGAAGCTTTCTTT. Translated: CASSERGGETEAFF.

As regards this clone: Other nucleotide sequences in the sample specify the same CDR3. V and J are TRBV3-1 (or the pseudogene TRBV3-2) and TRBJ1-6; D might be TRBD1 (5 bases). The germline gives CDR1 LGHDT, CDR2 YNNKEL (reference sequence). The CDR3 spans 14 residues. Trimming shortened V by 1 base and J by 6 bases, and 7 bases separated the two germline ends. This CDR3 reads CASSQGQGNSPLHF. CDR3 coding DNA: TGTGCCAGCAGCCAAGGCCAGGGTAATTCACCCCTCCACTTT.

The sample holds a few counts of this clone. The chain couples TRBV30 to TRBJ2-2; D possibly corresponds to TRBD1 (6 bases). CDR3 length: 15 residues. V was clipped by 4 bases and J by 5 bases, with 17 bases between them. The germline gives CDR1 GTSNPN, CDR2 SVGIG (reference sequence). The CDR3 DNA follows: TGTGCCTGGAAGTATGGGGGCGAAGAAACCGGGGAGCTGTTTTTT. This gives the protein CAWKYGGEETGELFF.

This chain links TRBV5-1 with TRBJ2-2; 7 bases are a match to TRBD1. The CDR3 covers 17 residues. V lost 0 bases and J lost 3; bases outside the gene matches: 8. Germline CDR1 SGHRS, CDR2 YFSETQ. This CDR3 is CASSLDGQGVDTGELFF. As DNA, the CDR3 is TGCGCCAGCAGCTTGGACGGTCAGGGGGTGGACACCGGGGAGCTGTTTTTT.

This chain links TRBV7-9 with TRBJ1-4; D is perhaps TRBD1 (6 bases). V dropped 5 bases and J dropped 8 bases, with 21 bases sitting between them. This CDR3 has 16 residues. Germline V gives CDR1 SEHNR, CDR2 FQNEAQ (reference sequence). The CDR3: CASSPGWSGASEKLFF. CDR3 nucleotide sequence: TGTGCCAGCAGCCCGGGATGGTCAGGGGCCTCGGAAAAACTGTTTTTT. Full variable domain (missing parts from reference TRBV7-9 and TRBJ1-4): DTGVSQNPRHKITKRGQNVTFRCDPISEHNRLYWYRQTLGQGPEFLTYFQNEAQLEKSRLLSDRFSAERPKGSFSTLEIQRTEQGDSAMYLCASSPGWSGASEKLFFGSGTQLSVL.

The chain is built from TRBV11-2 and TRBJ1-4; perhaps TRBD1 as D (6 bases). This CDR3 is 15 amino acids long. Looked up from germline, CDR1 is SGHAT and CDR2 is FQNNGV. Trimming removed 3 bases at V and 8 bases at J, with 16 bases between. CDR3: CASSFGGAGSEKLFF. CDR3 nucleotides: TGTGCCAGCAGCTTCGGGGGGGCAGGCTCCGAAAAACTGTTTTTT.

The CDR3 DNA is TGTGCCAGCAGTTACTCGACAGTCTACAATGAGCAGTTCTTC. Encoded protein: CASSYSTVYNEQFF. V is TRBV6-2 or TRBV6-3 and J is TRBJ2-1; maybe TRBD1 (5 bases). CDR3 length: 14 residues. V was cut by 0 bases and J by 3 bases, with 6 bases left in between. Germline V gene sequence: CDR1 MNHEY, CDR2 SVGEGT.